This paragraph reports one T cell receptor (beta chain). No antigen is known for it. These data originate in a study of blood T cells in healthy people across ages. Study observations and caveats: Researchers said unsorted PBMCs prevented a conclusive naive versus antigen-experienced comparison. TCR beta diversity was tightly associated with the proportion of naive T cells. Researchers judged that diversity estimates from one million T cells fell short of true values. A greater number of naive CD4+ cells and higher diversity distinguished long-lived donors from aged donors.

A second PCR, run for roughly 7 to 11 cycles, used a sample-barcoded 5' primer plus a J-beta primer mix. A single record per CDR3 protein comes from TCRdb applying MiXCR to the 5' RACE reads. The sample shows 1,500,000 or so distinct CDR3 sequences, approximately 63% of them seen only once. Deletions cut 10 bases from V and 0 bases from J, with 15 bases between. There are 15 residues in the CDR3. The germline V gene has CDR1 ENHRY and CDR2 SYGVKD. This TCR was sampled from a man younger than 35 in good health. The sample comprised blood. The rearrangement uses TRBV10-3 and TRBJ1-4; D is possibly TRBD1 (6 bases). This chain's CDR3 is CASRDTSATNEKLFF. The DNA of the CDR3 is TGTGCCAGCCGGGACACCTCTGCAACTAATGAAAAACTGTTTTTT.